Listed below are T cell receptor beta chains from one sample, sequenced in a study of blood T cell repertoires in COVID-19. Profiling relied on immunoSEQ multiplex PCR, and the TCRdb table lists in-frame clones only, not all of them. The repertoire holds some 66,000 clones, with just over 85% as singletons. Sequenced input: peripheral blood. The receptors derive from a man between 50 and 59 years old with active COVID-19. The CDR3 runs from the conserved cysteine through the conserved F or W. D genes are given only for firm matches. For some rows the clone size is stated as once, few or many, or as a class when expanded; others skip it.

D | J | size | V | DNA | CDR3
. | TRBJ1-3 | once | TRBV6-5 | TGTGCCAGCAGTTACACAGGGGGAAACACCATATATTTT | CASSYTGGNTIYF
TRBD1 | TRBJ1-3 | . | TRBV7-2 | TGTGCCAGCAGCTTACAGACAGGGCTTGTCTCTGGAAACACCATATATTTT | CASSLQTGLVSGNTIYF
TRBD1 | TRBJ2-5 | . | TRBV18 | TGTGCCAGCTCACCCGGGACAGGGGGCTCGGTTGAGACCCAGTACTTC | CASSPGTGGSVETQYF
TRBD2 | TRBJ2-1 | once | TRBV4-2 | TGTGCCAGCAGCCAAGCCCGGGAGGCCTACAATGAGCAGTTCTTC | CASSQAREAYNEQFF
. | TRBJ1-3 | . | TRBV5-1 | TGCGCCAGCAGCTTGGGAACAGGGCGCTCTGGAAACACCATATATTTT | CASSLGTGRSGNTIYF
. | TRBJ1-1 | . | TRBV30 | TGTGCCTGGAGTGTACCAGGGGCCGCGAACACTGAAGCTTTCTTT | CAWSVPGAANTEAFF
. | TRBJ2-3 | few | TRBV5-6 | TGTGCCAGCAGCTTGAGTGGTAGAGATACGCAGTATTTT | CASSLSGRDTQYF
. | TRBJ2-7 | . | TRBV10-1 | TGCGCCAGCAGTGAACAGGTTAGCTCCTACGAGCAGTACTTC | CASSEQVSSYEQYF
. | TRBJ1-6 | . | TRBV18 | TGTGCCAGCTCATTGATTACAGGGAGCTCCTATAATTCACCCCTCCACTTT | CASSLITGSSYNSPLHF
. | TRBJ1-2 | once | TRBV27 | TGTGCCAGCAGTTTATCACCGGGGAACTATGGCTACACCTTC | CASSLSPGNYGYTF
. | TRBJ2-1 | . | TRBV2 | TGTGCCAGCAGTTCACACGGGACAATTGGAAATGAGCAGTTCTTC | CASSSHGTIGNEQFF
. | TRBJ1-4 | . | TRBV4-2 | TGTGCCAGCAGCCGAGAAGGGACACCCCTCGGTGAAAAACTGTTTTTT | CASSREGTPLGEKLFF
. | TRBJ1-4 | once | TRBV5-4 | TGTGCCAGCAGCTTGCGACAGGCAACTAATGAAAAACTGTTTTTT | CASSLRQATNEKLFF